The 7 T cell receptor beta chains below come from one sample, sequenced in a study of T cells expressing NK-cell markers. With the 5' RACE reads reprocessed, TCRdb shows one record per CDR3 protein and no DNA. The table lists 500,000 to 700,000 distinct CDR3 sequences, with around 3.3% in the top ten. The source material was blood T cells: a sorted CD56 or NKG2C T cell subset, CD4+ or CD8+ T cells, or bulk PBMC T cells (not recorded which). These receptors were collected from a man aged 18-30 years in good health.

This CDR3 reads CSAEGPGDGANVLTF. V and J are TRBV29-1 and TRBJ2-6; as DNA is missing, the TRBD1 call by TCRdb cannot be tested. Per germline, CDR1 SQVTM and CDR2 ANQGSEA. This CDR3 contains 15 residues.

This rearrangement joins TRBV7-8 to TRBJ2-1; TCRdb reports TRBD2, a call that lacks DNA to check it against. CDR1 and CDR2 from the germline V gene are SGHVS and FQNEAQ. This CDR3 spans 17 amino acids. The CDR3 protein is CASSLRDSLNSYNEQFF.

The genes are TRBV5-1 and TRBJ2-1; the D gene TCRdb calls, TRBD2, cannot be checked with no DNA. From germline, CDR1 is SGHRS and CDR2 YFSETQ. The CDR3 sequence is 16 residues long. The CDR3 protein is CASSLAGGTGYNEQFF.

CDR3 protein: CASSFLTSSTDTQYF. The rearrangement links TRBV5-1 to TRBJ2-3; TCRdb outputs TRBD2, but without DNA this stays unchecked. This CDR3 has 15 amino acids. Per the germline V gene, CDR1 is SGHRS and CDR2 is YFSETQ.

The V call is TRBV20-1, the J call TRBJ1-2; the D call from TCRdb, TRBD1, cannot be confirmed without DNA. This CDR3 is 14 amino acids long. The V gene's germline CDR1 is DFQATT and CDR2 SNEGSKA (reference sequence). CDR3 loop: CSARRTGGNYGYTF.

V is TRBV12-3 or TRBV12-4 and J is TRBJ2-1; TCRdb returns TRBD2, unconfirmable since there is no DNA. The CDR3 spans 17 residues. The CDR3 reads CASSPPLTSGRANEQFF.

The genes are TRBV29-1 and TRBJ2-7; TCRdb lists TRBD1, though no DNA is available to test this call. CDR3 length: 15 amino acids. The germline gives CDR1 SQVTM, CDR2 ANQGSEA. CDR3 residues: CSVEEAQGSSYEQYF.